The sequence of this T cell receptor beta chain was determined in a study of T cells after yellow fever vaccination. The V and J ends lost 4 bases and 1 base respectively, with 10 bases between them. The CDR3 is 13 amino acids. CDR1 is DFQATT, CDR2 SNEGSKA, per germline (reference sequence). As TCR cDNA was made by 5'RACE template switching, a universal primer site and UMIs were added. TCRdb recomputed calls from the 5' RACE reads with MiXCR, one row per CDR3 protein. The data contain under 200,000 distinct CDR3 sequences, under 7.5% of them singletons. This clonotype was picked up many times. Its antigen is unidentified. Findings and limits, study-wide: Among all clonotypes, a small share was observed in both CD4 and CD8 compartments. A weaker but faster secondary response was observed, peaking on day 5 versus 15.

This chain uses TRBV20-1 with TRBJ2-5; D possibly corresponds to TRBD2 (6 bases). This sequence originates from a man aged 18 to 35 who received the YFV17D yellow fever vaccine. Here the sequenced sample was CD4+ T cells sorted from PBMCs, taken around 5 days after the first yellow fever vaccination. CDR3 nucleotides: TGCAGTGCTACCGGGACTTTCCAAGAGACCCAGTACTTC. Translated, it gives CSATGTFQETQYF.